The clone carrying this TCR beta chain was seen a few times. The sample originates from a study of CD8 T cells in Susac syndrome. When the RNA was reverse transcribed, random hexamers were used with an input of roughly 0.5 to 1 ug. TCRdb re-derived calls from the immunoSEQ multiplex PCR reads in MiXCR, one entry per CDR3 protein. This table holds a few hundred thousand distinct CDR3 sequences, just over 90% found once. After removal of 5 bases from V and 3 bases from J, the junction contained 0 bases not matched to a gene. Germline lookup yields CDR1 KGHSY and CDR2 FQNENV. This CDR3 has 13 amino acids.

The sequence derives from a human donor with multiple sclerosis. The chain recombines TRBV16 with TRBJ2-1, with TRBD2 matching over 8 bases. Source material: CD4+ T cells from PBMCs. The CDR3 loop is CASSGTSYNEQFF. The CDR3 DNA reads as TGTGCCAGCAGCGGGACTAGCTACAATGAGCAGTTCTTC. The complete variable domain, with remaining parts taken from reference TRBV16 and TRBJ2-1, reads GEEVAQTPKHLVRGEGQKAKLYCAPIKGHSYVFWYQQVLKNEFKFLISFQNENVFDETGMPKERFSAKCLPNSPCSLEIQATKLEDSAVYFCASSGTSYNEQFFGPGTRLTVL.